The following is a T cell receptor (beta chain) sequence with its context. Sequencing used immunoSEQ multiplex PCR; TCRdb keeps in-frame clones, though not all of them. The sample has about 260,000 clones; about 80% are singletons. The sample belongs to a study of blood T cell repertoires in COVID-19. Whole-study context: T cells, B-cell-depleted T cells, or PBMCs supplied cDNA or gDNA.

The sequence was obtained from a woman of 80 years or more with acute or convalescent COVID-19. Sequencing input: peripheral blood.

CDR3 sequence: CASSQLQGAYNEQFF. For the CDR3, the DNA is TGTGCCAGCAGCCAATTGCAGGGGGCTTACAATGAGCAGTTCTTC. V usage is TRBV14 and J usage is TRBJ2-1; 8 bases line up with TRBD1. The CDR3 consists of 15 residues. The V and J ends lost 2 bases and 4 bases, in that order; junction bases with no gene match: 4. Per the germline V gene, CDR1 is SGHDN and CDR2 is FVKESK.